The 3 T cell receptor beta chains reported below all come from one sample, sequenced in a study of T cells expressing NK-cell markers. TCRdb derives one entry per CDR3 protein from the 5' RACE reads, leaving out DNA. The table for this sample gives about 390,000 distinct CDR3 sequences. Material for sequencing was blood T cells: a sorted CD56 or NKG2C T cell subset, CD4+ or CD8+ T cells, or bulk PBMC T cells (not recorded which). The receptors originated from a woman aged 50 to 60 in good health.

This chain joins TRBV3-1 and TRBJ2-4; TCRdb outputs TRBD2, but without DNA this stays unchecked. Germline loops: CDR1 LGHDT, CDR2 YNNKEL (reference sequence). The CDR3 has 20 amino acids. CDR3 region: CASSQAGRAGEVRAKNIQYF.

The gene calls are TRBV20-1 and TRBJ2-1; TCRdb names TRBD1, which stays unverified in the absence of DNA. This CDR3 has 17 amino acids. Germline V gene lookup returns CDR1 DFQATT and CDR2 SNEGSKA (reference sequence). CDR3 residues: CSARLGGLHSSYNEQFF.

V and J are TRBV7-9 and TRBJ2-4; as DNA is missing, the TRBD1 call by TCRdb cannot be tested. Germline V CDR1 and CDR2: SEHNR, FQNEAQ (reference sequence). CDR3 length: 17 residues. The CDR3 is CASSSTNRVQGQNIQYF.